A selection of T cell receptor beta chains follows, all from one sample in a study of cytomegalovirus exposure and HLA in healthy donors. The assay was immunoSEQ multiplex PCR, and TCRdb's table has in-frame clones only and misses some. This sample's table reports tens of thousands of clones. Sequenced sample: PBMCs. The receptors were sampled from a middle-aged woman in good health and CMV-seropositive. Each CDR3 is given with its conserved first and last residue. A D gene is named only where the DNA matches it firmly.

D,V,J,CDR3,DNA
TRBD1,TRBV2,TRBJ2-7,CASSDRGHYEQYF,TGTGCCAGCTCGGACAGGGGGCACTACGAGCAGTACTTC
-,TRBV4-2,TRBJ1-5,CASSPLSRDNQPQHF,TGTGCCAGCAGCCCACTCTCCAGGGACAATCAGCCCCAGCATTTT
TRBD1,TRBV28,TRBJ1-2,CASSRGTGLASGGYTF,TGTGCCAGCAGTCGCGGGACAGGGTTGGCTAGTGGTGGCTACACCTTC
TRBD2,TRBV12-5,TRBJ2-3,CASAQRRSGRVPDTQYF,TGTGCTAGTGCCCAACGGAGGAGCGGGAGGGTCCCAGATACGCAGTATTTT
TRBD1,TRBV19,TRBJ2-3,CASGHRTGGADTQYF,TGTGCCAGTGGTCACAGGACAGGGGGAGCAGATACGCAGTATTTT
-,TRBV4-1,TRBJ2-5,CASKEEGAAGETQYF,TGCGCCAGCAAGGAGGAGGGGGCTGCGGGTGAGACCCAGTACTTC
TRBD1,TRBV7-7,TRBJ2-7,CASSRDRADEQYF,TGTGCTAGCAGCCGAGACAGGGCGGACGAGCAGTACTTC
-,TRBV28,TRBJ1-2,CASSSPRRGVYGYTF,TGTGCCAGCAGTTCCCCACGGAGGGGTGTCTATGGCTACACCTTC
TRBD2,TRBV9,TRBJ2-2,CASSPLAGANTGELFF,TGTGCCAGCAGCCCCCTAGCGGGAGCGAACACCGGGGAGCTGTTTTTT
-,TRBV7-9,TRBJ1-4,CASSGRVTNQLFF,TGTGCCAGCAGCGGCCGGGTAACGAATCAACTGTTTTTT
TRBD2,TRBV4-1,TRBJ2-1,CASSQDGLREGVGEQFF,TGCGCCAGCAGCCAAGATGGGTTGCGGGAGGGGGTGGGTGAGCAGTTCTTC
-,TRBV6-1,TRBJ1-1,CASSRQERGTEAFF,TGTGCCAGCAGTAGACAGGAGAGGGGTACTGAAGCTTTCTTT
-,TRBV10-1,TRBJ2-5,CASSESDPGETQYF,TGCGCCAGCAGTGAGTCCGATCCGGGGGAGACCCAGTACTTC
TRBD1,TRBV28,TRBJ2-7,CAGMTGTAYEQYF,TGTGCCGGGATGACAGGGACCGCCTACGAGCAGTACTTC
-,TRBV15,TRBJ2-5,CATSRVGETQYF,TGTGCCACCAGCAGGGTCGGGGAGACCCAGTACTTC
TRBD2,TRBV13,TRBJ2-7,CASSLLSGSPSYEQYF,TGTGCCAGCAGCTTATTGAGCGGGAGCCCCTCCTACGAGCAGTACTTC
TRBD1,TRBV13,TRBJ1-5,CASSSSGTGNQPQHF,TGTGCCAGCAGCTCATCCGGGACAGGGAATCAGCCCCAGCATTTT
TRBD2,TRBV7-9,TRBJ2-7,CASSPGLAGASYEQYF,TGTGCCAGCAGCCCCGGACTAGCGGGAGCCTCCTACGAGCAGTACTTC
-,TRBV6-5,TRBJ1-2,CASRQDKDYGYTF,TGTGCCAGCAGGCAGGACAAGGACTATGGCTACACCTTC
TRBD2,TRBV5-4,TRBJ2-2,CASSLRGSAGELFF,TGTGCCAGCAGCTTGCGCGGGAGCGCCGGGGAGCTGTTTTTT
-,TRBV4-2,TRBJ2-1,CASSQDRGNNEQFF,TGTGCCAGCAGCCAAGATAGAGGGAACAATGAGCAGTTCTTC
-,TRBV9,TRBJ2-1,CASSVGEYDNEQFF,TGTGCCAGCAGCGTAGGAGAGTACGACAATGAGCAGTTCTTC
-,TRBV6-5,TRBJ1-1,CASSYSNMGAPEAFF,TGTGCCAGCAGTTACTCGAATATGGGGGCACCTGAAGCTTTCTTT
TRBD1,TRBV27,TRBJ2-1,CASSLQGQAHNEQFF,TGTGCCAGCAGTCTTCAGGGACAGGCACACAATGAGCAGTTCTTC
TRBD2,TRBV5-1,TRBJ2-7,CASSPLPSGRAYEQYF,TGCGCCAGCAGCCCGCTTCCTAGCGGGAGGGCCTACGAGCAGTACTTC
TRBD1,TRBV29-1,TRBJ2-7,CSGTRGLSYEQYF,TGCAGCGGGACCAGGGGGCTCTCCTACGAGCAGTACTTC
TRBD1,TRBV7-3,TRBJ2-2,CASSLDRDRVSGGELFF,TGTGCCAGCAGCTTGGACCGGGACAGGGTGTCCGGCGGGGAGCTGTTTTTT
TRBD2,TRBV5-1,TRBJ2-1,CASSLGTSGRTNEQFF,TGCGCCAGCAGCCTGGGGACTAGCGGGAGGACAAATGAGCAGTTCTTC
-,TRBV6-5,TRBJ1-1,CASSTGRVVGTEAFF,TGTGCCAGCAGTACTGGGAGGGTGGTAGGCACTGAAGCTTTCTTT
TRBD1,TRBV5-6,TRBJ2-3,CASSPDRDGAYTQYF,TGTGCCAGCAGCCCCGACAGGGACGGGGCCTATACGCAGTATTTT
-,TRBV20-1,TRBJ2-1,CSARLYNEQFF,TGCAGTGCTAGACTGTACAATGAGCAGTTCTTC
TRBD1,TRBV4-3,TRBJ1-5,CASSQDRGNQPQHF,TGCGCCAGCAGCCAGGACAGGGGGAATCAGCCCCAGCATTTT
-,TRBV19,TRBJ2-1,CASSIAGVPLNEQFF,TGTGCCAGTAGTATAGCGGGAGTTCCCCTCAATGAGCAGTTCTTC
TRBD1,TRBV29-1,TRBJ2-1,CSEGQGYNEQFF,TGCAGTGAGGGACAGGGATACAATGAGCAGTTCTTC
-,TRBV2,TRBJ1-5,CASSGEGMGNQPQHF,TGTGCCAGCAGTGGGGAGGGGATGGGCAATCAGCCCCAGCATTTT
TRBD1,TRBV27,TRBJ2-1,CASRGQGLGNEQFF,TGTGCCAGCAGGGGACAGGGATTAGGGAATGAGCAGTTCTTC
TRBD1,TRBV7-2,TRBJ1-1,CASTRQGLGEAFF,TGTGCCAGCACCAGACAGGGGTTGGGTGAAGCTTTCTTT
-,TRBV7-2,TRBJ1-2,CASSLAHNNYGYTF,TGTGCCAGCAGCTTAGCCCACAATAACTATGGCTACACCTTC
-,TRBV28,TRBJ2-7,CASSLGGAGYEQYF,TGTGCCAGCAGTTTAGGAGGGGCCGGCTACGAGCAGTACTTC
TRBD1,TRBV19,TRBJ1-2,CASIPFQGAGGYTF,TGTGCCAGTATCCCCTTCCAGGGGGCGGGTGGCTACACCTTC
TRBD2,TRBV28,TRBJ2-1,CASTFTAGGNQFF,TGTGCCAGCACCTTTACAGCGGGAGGGAATCAGTTCTTC
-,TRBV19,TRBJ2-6,CASSAQGTGANVLTF,TGTGCCAGTAGTGCACAGGGTACTGGGGCCAACGTCCTGACTTTC
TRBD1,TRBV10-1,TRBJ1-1,CASSPGTGDEAFF,TGCGCCAGCAGCCCCGGGACAGGGGATGAAGCTTTCTTT
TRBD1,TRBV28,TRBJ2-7,CAGMTGTSYEQYF,TGTGCCGGGATGACAGGGACCTCCTACGAGCAGTACTTC
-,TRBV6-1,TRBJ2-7,CASSASDTLTEQYF,TGTGCCAGCAGTGCTTCGGACACCCTCACCGAGCAGTACTTC
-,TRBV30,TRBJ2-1,CAWSVRHSDEQFF,TGTGCCTGGAGTGTACGACACTCGGATGAGCAGTTCTTC
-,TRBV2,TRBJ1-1,CASEGTEDLNTEAFF,TGTGCCAGTGAGGGGACTGAGGACTTGAACACTGAAGCTTTCTTT
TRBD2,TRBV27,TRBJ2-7,CASSSKSGTGQYF,TGTGCCAGCAGTTCGAAAAGCGGGACGGGGCAGTACTTC
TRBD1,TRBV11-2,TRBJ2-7,CASSLVLDRADEQYF,TGTGCCAGCAGCTTAGTCCTCGACAGGGCAGACGAGCAGTACTTC
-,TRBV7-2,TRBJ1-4,CASSKYGAWEKLFF,TGTGCCAGCAGCAAGTACGGTGCTTGGGAAAAACTGTTTTTT
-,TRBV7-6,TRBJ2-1,CASSGLGRGRARSDNEQFF,TGTGCCAGCAGCGGCTTGGGCAGGGGAAGGGCAAGGTCCGACAATGAGCAGTTCTTC
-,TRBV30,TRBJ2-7,CAWTAGIVTNEQYF,TGTGCCTGGACCGCGGGAATAGTAACCAACGAGCAGTACTTC
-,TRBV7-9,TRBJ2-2,CASSFWQGNAGELFF,TGTGCCAGCAGCTTTTGGCAGGGGAACGCCGGGGAGCTGTTTTTT
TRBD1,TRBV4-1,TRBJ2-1,CASSQEFQGAPREQFF,TGCGCCAGCAGCCAAGAATTTCAGGGGGCGCCTCGGGAGCAGTTCTTC
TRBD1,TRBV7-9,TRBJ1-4,CASLDRGDEKLFF,TGTGCCAGCCTGGACAGGGGAGATGAAAAACTGTTTTTT